This T cell receptor beta chain emerged from a study of shared clonotypes between healthy human individuals. Study outcomes and limitations: Only blood underwent sampling, and tissue repertoires likely differ. It was the non-shared clonotypes that had lower generation probabilities than clonotypes shared by all four donors.

The CDR3 contains 14 residues. Germline CDR1 MDHEN, CDR2 SYDVKM. The V and J ends lost 6 bases and 2 bases respectively, with 14 bases between them. Several immunoSEQ plates held equal portions of the genomic DNA taken from each subset. The protocol was immunoSEQ multiplex PCR, while the TCRdb copy is restricted to in-frame clones and leaves out a portion. The sample carries around 1,100,000 clones, approximately 77% recorded once. On this clone itself: Its matching antigen is unknown.

The chain is built from TRBV28 and TRBJ2-7; D remains unclear. The TCR sequence derives from a man between 18 and 35 years old in good health. Some clones in this sample may be carry-over from other donors' samples. Sequenced input: memory CD4+ T cells from PBMCs. As to subset: CD45RA-negative fraction. CDR3 bases: TGTGCCAGCAGCCCGAGCGTATTAACCTACGAGCAGTACTTC. This gives the protein CASSPSVLTYEQYF.